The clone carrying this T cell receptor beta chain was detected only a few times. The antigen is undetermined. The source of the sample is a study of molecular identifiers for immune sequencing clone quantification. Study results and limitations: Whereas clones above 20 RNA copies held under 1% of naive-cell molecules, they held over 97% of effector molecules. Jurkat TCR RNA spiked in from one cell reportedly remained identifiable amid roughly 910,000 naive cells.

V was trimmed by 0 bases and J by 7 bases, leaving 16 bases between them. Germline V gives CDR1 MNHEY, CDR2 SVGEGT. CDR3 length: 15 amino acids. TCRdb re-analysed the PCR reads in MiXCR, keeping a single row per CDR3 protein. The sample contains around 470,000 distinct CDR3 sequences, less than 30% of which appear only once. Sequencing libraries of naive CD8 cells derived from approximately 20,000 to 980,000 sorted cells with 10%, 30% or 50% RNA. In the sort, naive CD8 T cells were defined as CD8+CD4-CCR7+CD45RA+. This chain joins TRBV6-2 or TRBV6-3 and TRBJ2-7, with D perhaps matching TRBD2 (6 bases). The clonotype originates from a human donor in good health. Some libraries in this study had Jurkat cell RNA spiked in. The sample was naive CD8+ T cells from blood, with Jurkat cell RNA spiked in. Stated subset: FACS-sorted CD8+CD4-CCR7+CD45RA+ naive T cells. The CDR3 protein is CASSYSSSGEVEQYF. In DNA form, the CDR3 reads TGTGCCAGCAGTTACTCTAGCTCGGGGGAGGTGGAGCAGTACTTC.